Listed here are 2 T cell receptor beta chains from one sample, sequenced in a study of blood T cell repertoires in COVID-19. Sequencing was performed with immunoSEQ multiplex PCR; in TCRdb, only in-frame clones are kept and a portion is missing. This sample has roughly 30,000 clones, with roughly 85% found just once. Sequencing used peripheral blood. These receptors were collected from a human donor with acute or convalescent COVID-19. The donor label of this sample is uncertain.

The rearrangement links TRBV4-2 to TRBJ2-5, with 9 bases fitting TRBD2. The CDR3 is 17 residues long. V lost 0 bases, J lost 3 bases, and 8 bases stayed unmatched. From germline, CDR1 is LGHNA and CDR2 YNFKEQ. As DNA, the CDR3 is TGTGCCAGCAGCCAAGACGGTGGCGGGGGGGCCGAAGAGACCCAGTACTTC. Translating it yields CASSQDGGGGAEETQYF.

The chain joins TRBV18 to TRBJ1-1; maybe TRBD1 (6 bases). The CDR3 runs 13 residues. The germline V gene encodes CDR1 KGHSH and CDR2 LQKENI. Trimming removed 5 bases at V and 3 bases at J, with 10 bases between. DNA for the CDR3: TGTGCCAGCTCAGGGGCAGGGGACACTGAAGCTTTCTTT. Translation gives CASSGAGDTEAFF.